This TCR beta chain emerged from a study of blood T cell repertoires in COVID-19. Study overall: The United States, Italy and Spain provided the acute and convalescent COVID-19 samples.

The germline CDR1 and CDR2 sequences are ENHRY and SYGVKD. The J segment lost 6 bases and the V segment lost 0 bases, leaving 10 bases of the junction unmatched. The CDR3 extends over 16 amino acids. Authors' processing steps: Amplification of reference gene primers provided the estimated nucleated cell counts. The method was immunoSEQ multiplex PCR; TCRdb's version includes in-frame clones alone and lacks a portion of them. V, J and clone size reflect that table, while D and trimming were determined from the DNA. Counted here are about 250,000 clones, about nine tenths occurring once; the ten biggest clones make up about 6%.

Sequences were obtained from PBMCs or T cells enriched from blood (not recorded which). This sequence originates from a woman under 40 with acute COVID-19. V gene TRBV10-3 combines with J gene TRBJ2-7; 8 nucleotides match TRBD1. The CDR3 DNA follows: TGTGCCATCAGTGAGTCTATAGGACAGGGAAAAGGCGAGCAGTACTTC. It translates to CAISESIGQGKGEQYF.